The 3 T cell receptor beta chains reported below all come from one sample, sequenced in a study of a mutant IDH1 vaccine in newly diagnosed glioma. Only in-frame clones appear in the TCRdb table, and some are missing; sequencing was by immunoSEQ multiplex PCR. The table has roughly 40,000 clones, less than 95% seen once. No cognate antigen is known for these TCRs. The time point here: week 23, last vaccination. Vaccine doses each comprised 300 ug of mutant IDH1 20-mer peptide, with topical imiquimod. The specimen comprised PBMCs, sampled from a glioma patient whose treatment included an IDH1 peptide vaccine. The receptors derive from a man over 45 with glioma.

The chain has TRBV6-5 and TRBJ1-2; D uncertain. This CDR3 has 14 amino acids. Trimming removed 5 bases from V and 7 bases from J, with 17 bases in between. Looked up from germline, CDR1 is MNHEY and CDR2 is SVGAGI. The CDR3 sequence is CASSKYDERIGYTF. The DNA of the CDR3 is TGTGCCAGCAGTAAATACGACGAAAGGATTGGCTACACCTTC.

The J gene is TRBJ1-2, the V gene TRBV10-2, with D perhaps matching TRBD1 (5 bases). The CDR3 covers 15 residues. Trimming removed 3 bases at V and 0 bases at J, with 11 bases between. From germline, CDR1 is WSHSY and CDR2 SAAADI. DNA of the CDR3: TGCGCCAGCAGTGACAGGGTCCCGTCTAACTATGGCTACACCTTC. Amino acids: CASSDRVPSNYGYTF.

This clone appeared a single time. V is TRBV29-1 and J is TRBJ2-1; 7 bases line up with TRBD1. Germline values: CDR1 SQVTM, CDR2 ANQGSEA. V trimming: 3 bases; J trimming: 8 bases; junction bases outside the gene matches: 4. The CDR3 runs 12 residues. This CDR3 reads CSVDPGGHEQFF. CDR3 nucleotides: TGCAGCGTTGACCCAGGGGGACATGAGCAGTTCTTC.